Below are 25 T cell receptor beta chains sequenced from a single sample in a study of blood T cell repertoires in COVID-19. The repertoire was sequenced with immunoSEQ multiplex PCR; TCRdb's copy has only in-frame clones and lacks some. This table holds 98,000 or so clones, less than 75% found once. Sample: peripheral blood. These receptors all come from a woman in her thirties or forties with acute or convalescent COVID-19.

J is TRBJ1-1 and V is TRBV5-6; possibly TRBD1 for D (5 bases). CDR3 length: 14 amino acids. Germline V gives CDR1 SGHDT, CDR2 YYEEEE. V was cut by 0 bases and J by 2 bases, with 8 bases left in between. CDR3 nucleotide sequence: TGTGCCAGCAGCTTGGTGGGACTTAACACTGAAGCTTTCTTT. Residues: CASSLVGLNTEAFF.

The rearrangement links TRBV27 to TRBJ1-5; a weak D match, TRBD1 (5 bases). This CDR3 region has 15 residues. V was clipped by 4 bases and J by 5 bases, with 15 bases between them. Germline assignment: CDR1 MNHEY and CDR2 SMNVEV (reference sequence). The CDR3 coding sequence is TGTGCCAGCAGTTCGGGCAAAAAAGGGGATCAGCCCCAGCATTTT. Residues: CASSSGKKGDQPQHF.

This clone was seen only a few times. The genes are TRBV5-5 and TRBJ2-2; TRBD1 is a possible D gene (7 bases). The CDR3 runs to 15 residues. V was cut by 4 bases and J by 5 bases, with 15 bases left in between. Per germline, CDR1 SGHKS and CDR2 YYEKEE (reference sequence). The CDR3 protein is CASSPNRGGTGELFF. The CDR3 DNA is TGTGCCAGCAGCCCAAACAGGGGAGGAACCGGGGAGCTGTTTTTT.

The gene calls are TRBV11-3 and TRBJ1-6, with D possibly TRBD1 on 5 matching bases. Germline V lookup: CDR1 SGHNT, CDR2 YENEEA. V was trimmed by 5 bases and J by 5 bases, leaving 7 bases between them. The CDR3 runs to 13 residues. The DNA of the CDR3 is TGTGCCAGCAGCGACAGTCATAATTCACCCCTCCACTTT. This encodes CASSDSHNSPLHF. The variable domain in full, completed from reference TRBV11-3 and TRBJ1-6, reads EAGVVQSPRYKIIEKKQPVAFWCNPISGHNTLYWYLQNLGQGPELLIRYENEEAVDDSQLPKDRFSAERLKGVDSTLKIQPAELGDSAVYLCASSDSHNSPLHFGNGTRLTVT.

The CDR3 DNA sequence: TGTGCCAGCAGTCGCTATAGCAATCAGCCCCAGCATTTT. Translated, it gives CASSRYSNQPQHF. The chain has TRBV28 and TRBJ1-5; D ambiguous. The CDR3 has 13 amino acids. Trimming removed 5 bases from V and 0 bases from J, with 5 bases in between. The germline V gene encodes CDR1 MDHEN and CDR2 SYDVKM.

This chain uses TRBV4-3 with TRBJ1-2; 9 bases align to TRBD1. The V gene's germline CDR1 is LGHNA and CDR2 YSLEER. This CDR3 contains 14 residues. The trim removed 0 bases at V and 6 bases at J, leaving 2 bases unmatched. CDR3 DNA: TGCGCCAGCAGCCAAGAGCGGACAGGGGATGGCTACACCTTC. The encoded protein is CASSQERTGDGYTF.

CDR3 coding DNA: TGTGCCAGCAGTGTGGCCTCCTACGAGCAGTACTTC. Encoded protein: CASSVASYEQYF. The chain employs TRBV2 and TRBJ2-7; no clear D gene. Germline V gene lookup returns CDR1 SNHLY and CDR2 FYNNEI. The CDR3 has 12 amino acids. Trimming stripped 4 bases from V and 0 bases from J, with 4 bases between.

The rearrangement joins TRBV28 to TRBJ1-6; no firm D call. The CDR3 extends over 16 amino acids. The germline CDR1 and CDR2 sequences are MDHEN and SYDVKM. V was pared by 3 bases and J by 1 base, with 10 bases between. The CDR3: CASSLAGGSYNSPLHF. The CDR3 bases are TGTGCCAGCAGTTTGGCAGGCGGGTCCTATAATTCACCCCTCCACTTT.

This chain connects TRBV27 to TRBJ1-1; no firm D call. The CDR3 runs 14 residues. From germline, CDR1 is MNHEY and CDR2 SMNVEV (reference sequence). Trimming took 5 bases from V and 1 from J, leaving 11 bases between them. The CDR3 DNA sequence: TGTGCCAGCAGTAAGCTTTCCAAGAACACTGAAGCTTTCTTT. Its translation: CASSKLSKNTEAFF.

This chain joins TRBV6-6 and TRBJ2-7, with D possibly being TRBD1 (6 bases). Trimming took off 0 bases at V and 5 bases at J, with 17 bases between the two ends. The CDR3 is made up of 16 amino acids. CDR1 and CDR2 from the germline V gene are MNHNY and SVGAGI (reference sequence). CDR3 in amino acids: CASSYSPFAQGNEQYF. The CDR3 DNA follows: TGTGCCAGCAGTTACTCCCCCTTCGCGCAGGGGAACGAGCAGTACTTC.

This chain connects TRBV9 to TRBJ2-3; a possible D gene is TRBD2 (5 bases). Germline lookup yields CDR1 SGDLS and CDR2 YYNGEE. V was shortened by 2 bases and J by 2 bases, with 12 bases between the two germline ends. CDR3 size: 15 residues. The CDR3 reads CASSVLQRTTDTQYF. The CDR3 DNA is TGTGCCAGCAGCGTGCTCCAGCGGACCACAGATACGCAGTATTTT. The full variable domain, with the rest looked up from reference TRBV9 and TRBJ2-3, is DSGVTQTPKHLITATGQRVTLRCSPRSGDLSVYWYQQSLDQGLQFLIQYYNGEERAKGNILERFSAQQFPDLHSELNLSSLELGDSALYFCASSVLQRTTDTQYFGPGTRLTVL.

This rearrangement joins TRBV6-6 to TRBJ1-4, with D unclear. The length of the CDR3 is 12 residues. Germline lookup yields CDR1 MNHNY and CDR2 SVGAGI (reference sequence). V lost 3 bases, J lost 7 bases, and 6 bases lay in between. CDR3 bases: TGTGCCAGCAGTTATACGGGTGAAAAACTGTTTTTT. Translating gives CASSYTGEKLFF.

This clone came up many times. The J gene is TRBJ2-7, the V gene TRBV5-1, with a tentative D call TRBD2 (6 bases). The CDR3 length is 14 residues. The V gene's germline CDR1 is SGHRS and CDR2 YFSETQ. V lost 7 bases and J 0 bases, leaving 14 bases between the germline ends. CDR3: CASGAGTSSYEQYF. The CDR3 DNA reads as TGCGCCAGCGGGGCGGGGACCAGCTCCTACGAGCAGTACTTC.

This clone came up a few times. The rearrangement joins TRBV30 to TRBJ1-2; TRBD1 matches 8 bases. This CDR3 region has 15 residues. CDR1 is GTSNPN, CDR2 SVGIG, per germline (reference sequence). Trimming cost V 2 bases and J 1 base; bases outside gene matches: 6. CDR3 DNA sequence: TGTGCCTGGAGTAGGGACAGGAGAGTTAACTATGGCTACACCTTC. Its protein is CAWSRDRRVNYGYTF. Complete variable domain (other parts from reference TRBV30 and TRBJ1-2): SQTIHQWPATLVQPVGSPLSLECTVEGTSNPNLYWYRQAAGRGLQLLFYSVGIGQISSEVPQNLSASRPQDRQFILSSKKLLLSDSGFYLCAWSRDRRVNYGYTFGSGTRLTVV.

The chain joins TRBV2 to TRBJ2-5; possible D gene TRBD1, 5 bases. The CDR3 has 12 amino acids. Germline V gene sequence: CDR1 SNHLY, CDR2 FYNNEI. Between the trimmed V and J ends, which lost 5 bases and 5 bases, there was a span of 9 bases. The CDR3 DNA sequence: TGTGCCAGCAGTCAGGGATTCGAGACCCAGTACTTC. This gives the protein CASSQGFETQYF.

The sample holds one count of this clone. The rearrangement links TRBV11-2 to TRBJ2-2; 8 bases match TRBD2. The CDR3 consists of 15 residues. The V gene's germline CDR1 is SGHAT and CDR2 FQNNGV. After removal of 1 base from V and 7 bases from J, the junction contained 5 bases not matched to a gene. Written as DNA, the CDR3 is TGTGCCAGCAGCTTAGGCTCGGGGGGGCACGGGGAGCTGTTTTTT. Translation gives CASSLGSGGHGELFF.

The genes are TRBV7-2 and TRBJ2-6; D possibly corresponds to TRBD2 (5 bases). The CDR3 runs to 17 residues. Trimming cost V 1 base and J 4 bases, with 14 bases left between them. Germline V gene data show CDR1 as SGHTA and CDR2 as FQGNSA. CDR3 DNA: TGTGCCAGCAGCTTAGGGCCACTAGGGATCGGGGCCAACGTCCTGACTTTC. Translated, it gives CASSLGPLGIGANVLTF. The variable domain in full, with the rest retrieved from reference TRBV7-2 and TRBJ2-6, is GAGVSQSPSNKVTEKGKDVELRCDPISGHTALYWYRQSLGQGLEFLIYFQGNSAPDKSGLPSDRFSAERTGGSVSTLTIQRTQQEDSAVYLCASSLGPLGIGANVLTFGAGSRLTVL.

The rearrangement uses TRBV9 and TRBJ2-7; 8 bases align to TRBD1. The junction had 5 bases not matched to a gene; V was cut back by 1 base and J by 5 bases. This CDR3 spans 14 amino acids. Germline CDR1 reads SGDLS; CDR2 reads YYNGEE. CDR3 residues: CASSVLGQEDEQYF. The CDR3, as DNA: TGTGCCAGCAGCGTACTGGGACAGGAAGACGAGCAGTACTTC.

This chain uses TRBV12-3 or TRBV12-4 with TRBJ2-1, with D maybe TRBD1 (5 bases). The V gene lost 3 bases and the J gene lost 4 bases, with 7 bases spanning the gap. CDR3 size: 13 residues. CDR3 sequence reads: CASSFSGYNEQFF. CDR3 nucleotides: TGTGCCAGCAGTTTTTCAGGGTACAATGAGCAGTTCTTC.

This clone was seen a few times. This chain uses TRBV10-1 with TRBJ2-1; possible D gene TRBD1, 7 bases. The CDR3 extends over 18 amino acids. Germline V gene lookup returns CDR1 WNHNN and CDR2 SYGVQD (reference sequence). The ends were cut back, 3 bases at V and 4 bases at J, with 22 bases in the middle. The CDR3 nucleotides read TGCGCCAGCAGTGATACCACAGGGGTTGAGGAGGGGTACAATGAGCAGTTCTTC. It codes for CASSDTTGVEEGYNEQFF.

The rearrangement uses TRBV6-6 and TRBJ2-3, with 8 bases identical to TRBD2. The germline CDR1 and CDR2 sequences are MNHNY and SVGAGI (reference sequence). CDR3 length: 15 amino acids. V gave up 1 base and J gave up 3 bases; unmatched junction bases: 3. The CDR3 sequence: CASSYFGGGTDTQYF. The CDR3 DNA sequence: TGTGCCAGCAGTTACTTCGGGGGGGGTACAGATACGCAGTATTTT.

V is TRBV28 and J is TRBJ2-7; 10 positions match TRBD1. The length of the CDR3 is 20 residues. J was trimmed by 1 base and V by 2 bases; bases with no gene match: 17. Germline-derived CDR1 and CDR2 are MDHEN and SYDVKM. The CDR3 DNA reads TGTGCCAGCAGTTTAGCGTTTAGGGGAAAAGGGACAGGGGTATCCTACGAGCAGTACTTC. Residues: CASSLAFRGKGTGVSYEQYF.

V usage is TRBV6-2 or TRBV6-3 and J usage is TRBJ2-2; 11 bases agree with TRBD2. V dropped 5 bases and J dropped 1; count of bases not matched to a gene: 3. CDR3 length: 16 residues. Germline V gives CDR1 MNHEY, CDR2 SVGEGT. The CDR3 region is CASSRTSGGNTGELFF. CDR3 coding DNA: TGTGCCAGCAGTCGCACTAGCGGGGGGAACACCGGGGAGCTGTTTTTT.

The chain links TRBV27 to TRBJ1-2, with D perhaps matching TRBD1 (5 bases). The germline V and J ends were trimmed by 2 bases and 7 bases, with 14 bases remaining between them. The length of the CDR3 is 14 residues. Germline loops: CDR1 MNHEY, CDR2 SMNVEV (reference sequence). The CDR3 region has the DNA TGTGCCAGCAGTTTAGGGGGAGGGTCTAGTGGCTACACCTTC. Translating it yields CASSLGGGSSGYTF.

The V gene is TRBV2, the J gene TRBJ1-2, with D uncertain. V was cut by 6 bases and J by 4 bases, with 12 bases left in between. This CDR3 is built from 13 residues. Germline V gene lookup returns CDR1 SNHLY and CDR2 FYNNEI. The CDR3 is CASRVAEGYGYTF. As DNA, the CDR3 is TGTGCCAGCAGGGTTGCAGAGGGCTATGGCTACACCTTC.